The 11 T cell receptor beta chains below all came from one sample that was sequenced in a study of blood T cell repertoires in COVID-19. TCRdb's table, derived via immunoSEQ multiplex PCR, lists solely in-frame clones and lacks some. The sample yields 200,000 to 300,000 clones, about four fifths seen once. The sequencing sample was made of peripheral blood. The receptors stem from a man aged 45-65 years with acute or convalescent COVID-19.

The chain couples TRBV10-3 to TRBJ1-2; D gene ambiguous. This CDR3 has 15 residues. The V gene lost 7 bases and the J gene lost 5 bases, with 20 bases spanning the gap. CDR1 and CDR2 (germline): ENHRY, SYGVKD. This chain's CDR3 is CAITPTQARSYGYTF. In DNA form, the CDR3 reads TGTGCCATCACTCCGACGCAGGCCCGATCGTATGGCTACACCTTC.

The rearrangement links TRBV18 to TRBJ1-5, with D possibly matching TRBD1 (6 bases). Germline CDR1 is KGHSH and CDR2 is LQKENI. V gave up 3 bases and J gave up 9 bases, with 18 bases separating them. The CDR3 has 15 residues. The CDR3 bases are TGTGCCAGCTCACCCAGACAGGTTCCCGATTCGCCCCAGCATTTT. Translated, it gives CASSPRQVPDSPQHF. The complete variable domain, with remaining parts taken from reference TRBV18 and TRBJ1-5, reads NAGVMQNPRHLVRRRGQEARLRCSPMKGHSHVYWYRQLPEEGLKFMVYLQKENIIDESGMPKERFSAEFPKEGPSILRIQQVVRGDSAAYFCASSPRQVPDSPQHFGDGTRLSIL.

This rearrangement joins TRBV7-6 to TRBJ2-1; possibly TRBD1 for D (6 bases). Germline CDR1 and CDR2: SGHVS and FNYEAQ. This CDR3 is 15 amino acids long. V dropped 7 bases and J dropped 3 bases, with 16 bases sitting between them. This CDR3 is CASTTSGGVYNEQFF. In DNA, the CDR3 is TGTGCCAGCACCACGAGTGGGGGCGTCTACAATGAGCAGTTCTTC.

This chain links TRBV27 with TRBJ2-1; 7 bases agree with TRBD2. The CDR3 loop spans 18 amino acids. With 1 base clipped from V and 2 bases from J, the junction kept 11 bases outside the gene matches. CDR1 and CDR2 (germline): MNHEY, SMNVEV (reference sequence). Here the CDR3 reads CASSLFTGTAGAYNEQFF. In DNA, the CDR3 is TGTGCCAGCAGTTTATTCACCGGGACCGCGGGGGCCTACAATGAGCAGTTCTTC.

V gene TRBV11-3 combines with J gene TRBJ2-3; TRBD2 matches 13 bases. V dropped 3 bases and J dropped 4; count of bases not matched to a gene: 10. This CDR3 contains 18 residues. Germline V lookup: CDR1 SGHNT, CDR2 YENEEA. The DNA of the CDR3 is TGTGCCAGCAGCTTCAGTCCCGGACTAGCGGGGGCCGCAGATACGCAGTATTTT. Translation: CASSFSPGLAGAADTQYF. Full variable domain (outside the CDR3, taken from reference TRBV11-3 and TRBJ2-3): EAGVVQSPRYKIIEKKQPVAFWCNPISGHNTLYWYLQNLGQGPELLIRYENEEAVDDSQLPKDRFSAERLKGVDSTLKIQPAELGDSAVYLCASSFSPGLAGAADTQYFGPGTRLTVL.

The chain links TRBV28 to TRBJ2-7; the match to TRBD2 covers 8 bases. From germline, CDR1 is MDHEN and CDR2 SYDVKM. The CDR3 sequence is 16 residues long. V was pared by 2 bases and J by 3 bases, with 9 bases of the junction left unmatched. CDR3 DNA sequence: TGTGCCAGCAGTTTACCCCCGGGACTAGTCCTCTACGAGCAGTACTTC. It yields the protein CASSLPPGLVLYEQYF.

This chain joins TRBV7-8 and TRBJ1-6, with 7 bases aligning to TRBD1. After removal of 5 bases from V and 8 bases from J, the junction contained 12 bases not matched to a gene. The CDR3 is 16 residues long. Per the germline V gene, CDR1 is SGHVS and CDR2 is FQNEAQ. CDR3 sequence reads: CASSPRIRGQHSPLHF. The CDR3 DNA reads as TGTGCCAGCAGCCCCCGGATTCGGGGACAGCATTCACCCCTCCACTTT.

This chain joins TRBV29-1 and TRBJ2-4; possible D gene TRBD2, 6 bases. The V end lost 7 bases, the J end lost 8 bases, and 12 bases lay between the germline ends. The CDR3 has 11 residues. In germline, CDR1 is SQVTM, CDR2 ANQGSEA. The CDR3 loop reads CSARGGDIQYF. Written as DNA, the CDR3 is TGCAGCGCTAGGGGAGGAGACATTCAGTACTTC.

J is TRBJ1-2 and V is TRBV30; a possible D gene is TRBD1 (6 bases). There are 20 residues in the CDR3. Germline CDR1 reads GTSNPN; CDR2 reads SVGIG (reference sequence). Between the trimmed V and J ends, which lost 0 bases and 1 base, there was a span of 27 bases. The CDR3 is CAWSVALTGTKSILNYGYTF. The DNA of the CDR3 is TGTGCCTGGAGTGTCGCCCTAACAGGGACTAAATCCATTCTTAACTATGGCTACACCTTC. Full variable domain (outside the CDR3, taken from reference TRBV30 and TRBJ1-2): SQTIHQWPATLVQPVGSPLSLECTVEGTSNPNLYWYRQAAGRGLQLLFYSVGIGQISSEVPQNLSASRPQDRQFILSSKKLLLSDSGFYLCAWSVALTGTKSILNYGYTFGSGTRLTVV.

V gene TRBV5-5 combines with J gene TRBJ2-3; 10 bases match TRBD1. Unmatched junction bases numbered 15, after V lost 2 bases and J lost 6 bases. The CDR3 contains 18 residues. CDR1 is SGHKS and CDR2 is YYEKEE in the germline V gene (reference sequence). This CDR3 reads CASSFRRLPGQGHDTQYF. The CDR3 DNA sequence: TGTGCCAGCAGCTTTAGAAGGTTACCGGGACAGGGGCATGATACGCAGTATTTT.

This chain links TRBV7-9 with TRBJ1-1, with D possibly being TRBD1 (5 bases). Germline V gene lookup returns CDR1 SEHNR and CDR2 FQNEAQ (reference sequence). The CDR3 contains 16 residues. The V and J ends lost 5 bases and 0 bases respectively, with 16 bases between them. The CDR3, as DNA: TGTGCCAGCAGCCAACTTGGGGCAGGGCTGAACACTGAAGCTTTCTTT. It encodes CASSQLGAGLNTEAFF.